The clone carrying this T cell receptor (beta chain) was recorded many times. Its target is not known. A read error may account for a junction end that differs from germline. This specimen belongs to a study of blood T cells in healthy people across ages. Overall study findings and caveats: The study found TCR beta diversity correlated strongly with naive T cell percentage. Conclusively comparing naive with antigen-experienced cells was impossible with unsorted PBMCs.

Germline lookup yields CDR1 SGHRS and CDR2 YFSETQ. This CDR3 comprises 15 residues. Combining a sample-barcoded 5' primer with a J-beta primer mix, a second PCR ran for 7 to 11 cycles. Every cDNA was tagged by a template-switch adaptor with 12 random nucleotides. One entry per CDR3 protein results from TCRdb running MiXCR on the 5' RACE reads. In the table there are 550,000 to 800,000 distinct CDR3 sequences, less than 40% of which are singletons. The sequence came from an elderly woman in good health. The rearrangement joins TRBV5-1 to TRBJ2-7; 9 bases are shared with TRBD1. Sequenced material: blood. This CDR3 is CASSLGTGKVYEQYF. CDR3 sequence (DNA): TGTGCCAGCAGTCTCGGGACAGGGAAAGTCTACGAGCAGTACTTC.